Below, one TCR beta chain is given with its context. In the PCR, 60 Vbeta and 13 Jbeta primers were used. This table comes from immunoSEQ multiplex PCR, and its TCRdb copy is limited to in-frame clones, with some not included. This table holds some 130,000 clones, approximately 80% found once. The entry originates in a study of cytomegalovirus exposure and HLA in healthy donors. Unmatched junction bases numbered 4, after V lost 0 bases and J lost 2 bases. Per the germline V gene, CDR1 is LGHNA and CDR2 is YNFKEQ. CDR3 length equals 16 residues. The TCR originated in a man between 18 and 29 years old in good health and CMV-seronegative. The V gene is TRBV4-2, the J gene TRBJ1-5; 7 bases fit TRBD1. The source material was PBMCs. As DNA, the CDR3 is TGTGCCAGCAGCCAAGAACAGGGGACGGGCAATCAGCCCCAGCATTTT. Translating gives CASSQEQGTGNQPQHF.